The 32 T cell receptor beta chains reported below all come from one sample, sequenced in a study of T cell changes during pregnancy in multiple sclerosis. Sequencing used immunoSEQ multiplex PCR; TCRdb keeps in-frame clones, though not all of them. The repertoire holds tens of thousands of clones, with approximately 92% as singletons. The input for sequencing was peripheral blood, taken in the third trimester of pregnancy. These receptors all stem from a female donor in good health, enrolled as a control in a pregnancy study.

The chain carries TRBV6-1 and TRBJ2-3, with D unresolved. V lost 3 bases to trimming and J lost 1 base, with 14 bases between them. The CDR3 totals 16 residues. Germline CDR1 is MNHNS and CDR2 is SASEGT. The CDR3 DNA is TGTGCCAGCAGTGATGGTGGTACAGTGGGCACAGATACGCAGTATTTT. Its protein product is CASSDGGTVGTDTQYF.

This chain links TRBV27 with TRBJ2-7; 10 nucleotides match TRBD1. There are 15 residues in the CDR3. The germline CDR1 and CDR2 sequences are MNHEY and SMNVEV (reference sequence). Losses at the gene ends were 5 bases for V and 5 bases for J; bases not matched to a gene: 9. The CDR3 loop is CASSTPRDRGHEQYF. The DNA of the CDR3 is TGTGCCAGCAGTACCCCTCGGGACAGGGGCCACGAGCAGTACTTC.

The V and J genes are TRBV28 and TRBJ1-2, with D perhaps matching TRBD1 (6 bases). V was trimmed by 5 bases and J by 8 bases, leaving 15 bases between them. The germline gives CDR1 MDHEN, CDR2 SYDVKM. The CDR3 is 13 amino acids. CDR3 nucleotide sequence: TGTGCCAGCAGTCTAGGACAGCCGAGGGGCTACACCTTC. As protein: CASSLGQPRGYTF.

The chain employs TRBV12-5 and TRBJ2-3, with unresolved D. V was cut by 0 bases and J by 6 bases, with 4 bases left in between. The CDR3 spans 12 residues. Per germline, CDR1 LGHNT and CDR2 FRNRAP. CDR3 nucleotides: TGTGCTAGTGGTTTGGTACTGGATACGCAGTATTTT. As protein: CASGLVLDTQYF. Combining the CDR3 with reference TRBV12-5 and TRBJ2-3 gives the whole variable domain DARVTQTPRHKVTEMGQEVTMRCQPILGHNTVFWYRQTMMQGLELLAYFRNRAPLDDSGMPKDRFSAEMPDATLATLKIQPSEPRDSAVYFCASGLVLDTQYFGPGTRLTVL.

The chain combines TRBV19 with TRBJ2-3, with a weak D call TRBD1 (5 bases). The V and J ends lost 6 bases and 4 bases respectively, with 11 bases between them. This CDR3 has 13 residues. Germline values: CDR1 LNHDA, CDR2 SQIVND (reference sequence). For the CDR3, the DNA is TGTGCCAGTAGGCGGACACCCGCAGATACGCAGTATTTT. Amino acid sequence: CASRRTPADTQYF.

CDR3 sequence reads: CASSLTGWFPGELFF. The CDR3 DNA follows: TGTGCCAGCAGCTTAACAGGGTGGTTTCCCGGGGAGCTGTTTTTT. The chain has TRBV5-8 and TRBJ2-2; maybe TRBD1 (6 bases). This CDR3 is 15 amino acids long. The V gene lost 2 bases and the J gene lost 6 bases, with 14 bases spanning the gap. CDR1 and CDR2 from the germline V gene are SGHTS and YDEGEE.

V usage is TRBV18 and J usage is TRBJ2-7, with D possibly TRBD1 on 5 matching bases. This CDR3 region has 14 residues. Trimming took off 2 bases at V and 3 bases at J, with 11 bases between the two ends. The germline CDR1 and CDR2 sequences are KGHSH and LQKENI. DNA of the CDR3: TGTGCCAGCTCACCAGGGGCCTCCTTCTACGAGCAGTACTTC. This codes for CASSPGASFYEQYF.

CDR3 sequence: CASSRQGGTLLPLHF. In DNA, the CDR3 is TGTGCCAGCAGCCGACAGGGCGGTACTCTTTTACCCCTCCACTTT. The chain recombines TRBV11-3 with TRBJ1-6, with 7 bases identical to TRBD1. V trimming: 5 bases; J trimming: 12 bases; junction bases outside the gene matches: 13. The CDR3 is 15 residues long. CDR1 is SGHNT and CDR2 is YENEEA in the germline V gene. The full variable domain, its missing parts supplied by reference TRBV11-3 and TRBJ1-6, is EAGVVQSPRYKIIEKKQPVAFWCNPISGHNTLYWYLQNLGQGPELLIRYENEEAVDDSQLPKDRFSAERLKGVDSTLKIQPAELGDSAVYLCASSRQGGTLLPLHFGNGTRLTVT.

The V call is TRBV27, the J call TRBJ2-7, with TRBD2 as a possible D gene (7 bases). This CDR3 has 13 residues. Trimming took 6 bases from V and 3 from J, leaving 12 bases between them. CDR1 is MNHEY, CDR2 SMNVEV, per germline (reference sequence). The CDR3: CASRGGGFYEQYF. The CDR3 coding sequence is TGTGCCAGCAGGGGAGGGGGGTTCTACGAGCAGTACTTC.

CDR3 sequence: CASSQGQGNTIYF. The CDR3 bases are TGCGCCAGCAGCCAAGGACAGGGAAACACCATATATTTT. The rearrangement uses TRBV5-1 and TRBJ1-3, with a weak D call TRBD1 (6 bases). The CDR3 consists of 13 residues. Germline V lookup: CDR1 SGHRS, CDR2 YFSETQ. Trimming shortened V by 4 bases and J by 4 bases, and 9 bases separated the two germline ends.

This clone has just one count. The chain recombines TRBV6-6 with TRBJ2-7, with a tentative D call TRBD1 (6 bases). The length of the CDR3 is 10 residues. V shed 11 bases and J shed 4 bases, with 9 bases lying between them. CDR1 is MNHNY, CDR2 SVGAGI, per germline (reference sequence). DNA for the CDR3: TGTGCCGTACAGGGATACGAGCAGTACTTC. Its translation: CAVQGYEQYF.

The chain employs TRBV6-5 and TRBJ1-1; TRBD1 matches 7 bases. In germline, CDR1 is MNHEY, CDR2 SVGAGI. CDR3 size: 14 residues. J gave up 3 bases and V 4 bases, and 5 bases lay outside the gene matches. The CDR3 loop reads CASSSLDRDTEAFF. CDR3 DNA: TGTGCCAGCAGTTCCTTAGACAGGGACACTGAAGCTTTCTTT.

The chain carries TRBV25-1 and TRBJ2-1; 8 nucleotides line up with TRBD1. The V gene's germline CDR1 is MGHDK and CDR2 SYGVNS. CDR3 length equals 17 residues. Trimming at V came to 3 bases and at J to 1 base, leaving 8 bases not matched to a gene. CDR3 residues: CASSERDRSISYNEQFF. The CDR3 coding sequence is TGTGCCAGCAGTGAGAGGGACAGGAGCATTTCCTACAATGAGCAGTTCTTC.

The chain uses TRBV27 and TRBJ1-6; D call uncertain. This CDR3 has 12 amino acids. The germline V and J ends were trimmed by 6 bases and 7 bases, with 7 bases remaining between them. The germline gives CDR1 MNHEY, CDR2 SMNVEV (reference sequence). The CDR3 spells CASRSRNSPLHF. In DNA form, the CDR3 reads TGTGCCAGCAGGTCGAGGAATTCACCCCTCCACTTT.

In nucleotides, the CDR3 is TGTGCCAGCAGTGAACGGGACGGATCCTTGGAGGGTTCACCCCTCCACTTT. Protein: CASSERDGSLEGSPLHF. The chain employs TRBV6-1 and TRBJ1-6, with a weak D call TRBD1 (5 bases). V lost 2 bases and J lost 9, with 20 bases in between. CDR1 and CDR2 (germline): MNHNS, SASEGT. The CDR3 has 17 residues.

The V gene is TRBV5-1, the J gene TRBJ2-7; no clear D gene. CDR3 length: 12 residues. Germline V gene data show CDR1 as SGHRS and CDR2 as YFSETQ. V was cut by 3 bases and J by 5 bases, with 9 bases left in between. CDR3: CASSYALDEQYF. CDR3 sequence (DNA): TGCGCCAGCAGCTACGCGTTGGACGAGCAGTACTTC.

J is TRBJ2-1 and V is TRBV7-6; D not resolved. The V end lost 2 bases, the J end lost 0 bases, and 8 bases lay between the germline ends. Germline V gene sequence: CDR1 SGHVS, CDR2 FNYEAQ. The CDR3 runs 15 residues. For the CDR3, the DNA is TGTGCCAGCAGCTTAAACTTCAACTCCTACAATGAGCAGTTCTTC. Translated: CASSLNFNSYNEQFF.

The chain recombines TRBV5-1 with TRBJ2-1; D may be TRBD2 (7 bases). Looked up from germline, CDR1 is SGHRS and CDR2 is YFSETQ. V lost 7 bases and J lost 7, with 12 bases in between. The CDR3 runs to 12 residues. The CDR3 reads CASSGGLNEQFF. The CDR3 coding sequence is TGCGCCAGCTCGGGGGGCTTGAATGAGCAGTTCTTC.

This CDR3 reads CASSPQGLNTGELFF. In nucleotides, the CDR3 is TGTGCCAGCAGCCCCCAGGGGCTGAACACCGGGGAGCTGTTTTTT. This chain connects TRBV28 to TRBJ2-2, with D possibly TRBD1 on 6 matching bases. Trimming pared 6 bases from V and 1 base from J, leaving 12 bases between. This CDR3 contains 15 residues. Germline-derived CDR1 and CDR2 are MDHEN and SYDVKM.

The chain has TRBV4-1 and TRBJ1-5; D gene unclear. Germline V lookup: CDR1 MGHRA, CDR2 YSYEKL. This CDR3 has 15 amino acids. The ends were cut back, 4 bases at V and 4 bases at J, with 14 bases in the middle. DNA for the CDR3: TGCGCCAGCAGCCCTACTCCAGGCAGTAATCAGCCCCAGCATTTT. Its translation is CASSPTPGSNQPQHF.

The chain employs TRBV19 and TRBJ1-1; D gene ambiguous. The CDR3 is made up of 14 amino acids. Germline CDR1 reads LNHDA; CDR2 reads SQIVND (reference sequence). V lost 3 bases, J lost 1 base, and 9 bases lay in between. CDR3 in amino acids: CASSIVSGNTEAFF. The CDR3 coding sequence is TGTGCCAGTAGTATCGTTTCAGGGAACACTGAAGCTTTCTTT.

In this sample, this clone turned up once. The chain has TRBV5-6 and TRBJ2-3; D is perhaps TRBD1 (5 bases). CDR1 is SGHDT and CDR2 is YYEEEE in the germline V gene. The CDR3 length is 15 residues. V was cut by 3 bases and J by 2 bases, with 13 bases left in between. CDR3 region: CASSWLGLDTDTQYF. CDR3 in DNA: TGTGCCAGCAGCTGGTTGGGGCTCGACACAGATACGCAGTATTTT.

The chain recombines TRBV11-1 with TRBJ2-5; the D gene is possibly TRBD2 (6 bases). CDR3 length equals 15 residues. Between the trimmed V and J ends, which lost 1 base and 12 bases, there was a span of 21 bases. Germline CDR1 and CDR2: SGHAT and FQDESV (reference sequence). The CDR3 DNA is TGTGCCAGCAGCTTAGTGTTTTCCGGGAGATCGGAGAAGTACTTC. Translation: CASSLVFSGRSEKYF.

The DNA of the CDR3 is TGTGCCAGCAGCGGTCAGGGGGGAAGGGCTAATGAAAAACTGTTTTTT. As protein: CASSGQGGRANEKLFF. This chain connects TRBV7-9 to TRBJ1-4, with 7 bases matching TRBD1. The CDR3 runs 16 residues. Germline V gene data show CDR1 as SEHNR and CDR2 as FQNEAQ (reference sequence). Trimming cost V 5 bases and J 3 bases; bases outside gene matches: 9.

The gene calls are TRBV6-5 and TRBJ1-2; 10 bases are shared with TRBD1. Germline CDR1 reads MNHEY; CDR2 reads SVGAGI. The ends lost 6 bases at V and 5 bases at J; junction bases unmatched: 6. The CDR3 is 14 residues long. CDR3 nucleotide sequence: TGTGCCAGCAGCCGGACAGGGGGAGGGTATGGCTACACCTTC. It is translated as CASSRTGGGYGYTF.

This chain joins TRBV7-6 and TRBJ1-2, with 11 bases fitting TRBD1. Per the germline V gene, CDR1 is SGHVS and CDR2 is FNYEAQ. J gave up 8 bases and V 5 bases, and 7 bases lay outside the gene matches. The length of the CDR3 is 14 residues. As DNA, the CDR3 is TGTGCCAGCAGCCCCATTGGGACAGGGGGAGGCTACACCTTC. This codes for CASSPIGTGGGYTF.

The CDR3 DNA reads as TGTGCCAGCAGCGTCTCTGGACAGATCAATCAGCCCCAGCATTTT. Its translation is CASSVSGQINQPQHF. The rearrangement uses TRBV9 and TRBJ1-5, with D perhaps TRBD1 (6 bases). The CDR3 length is 15 residues. Between the trimmed V and J ends, which lost 2 bases and 3 bases, there was a span of 12 bases. CDR1 is SGDLS, CDR2 YYNGEE, per germline.

V usage is TRBV6-1 and J usage is TRBJ2-7; D is possibly TRBD2 (5 bases). From germline, CDR1 is MNHNS and CDR2 SASEGT. Trimming shortened V by 0 bases and J by 4 bases, and 7 bases separated the two germline ends. The CDR3 is 13 amino acids. The CDR3 loop reads CASSEAGEYEQYF. Here the CDR3 DNA reads TGTGCCAGCAGTGAAGCCGGGGAATACGAGCAGTACTTC.

The chain uses TRBV9 and TRBJ1-1; TRBD1 might be the D (5 bases). The CDR3 is 14 residues long. The germline V gene has CDR1 SGDLS and CDR2 YYNGEE. Trimming cost V 1 base and J 2 bases, with 9 bases left between them. The CDR3, as DNA: TGTGCCAGCAGCGTAATTACAGGAAACACTGAAGCTTTCTTT. Protein sequence: CASSVITGNTEAFF.

The V call is TRBV7-9, the J call TRBJ1-2; a possible D gene is TRBD1 (5 bases). This CDR3 comprises 17 residues. Germline loops: CDR1 SEHNR, CDR2 FQNEAQ (reference sequence). V lost 0 bases to trimming and J lost 8 bases, with 22 bases between them. CDR3 protein: CASSLAAPGLRAEGYTF. CDR3 sequence (DNA): TGTGCCAGCAGCTTAGCCGCACCGGGACTCCGGGCAGAGGGCTACACCTTC.

The chain couples TRBV27 to TRBJ1-6; 8 nucleotides align to TRBD1. Losses at the gene ends were 4 bases for V and 7 bases for J; bases not matched to a gene: 3. This CDR3 is built from 14 residues. The germline gives CDR1 MNHEY, CDR2 SMNVEV (reference sequence). In nucleotides, the CDR3 is TGTGCCAGCAGTTCGGACAGGGCAAATTCACCCCTCCACTTT. As protein: CASSSDRANSPLHF.

The V gene is TRBV12-5, the J gene TRBJ2-1; 10 bases fit TRBD2. V dropped 2 bases and J dropped 0; count of bases not matched to a gene: 4. This CDR3 region has 17 residues. Germline V gene sequence: CDR1 LGHNT, CDR2 FRNRAP. The chain's CDR3 is CASGLLPSGSSYNEQFF. The DNA of the CDR3 is TGTGCTAGTGGTTTGTTACCTAGCGGGAGCTCCTACAATGAGCAGTTCTTC.